This T cell receptor (beta chain) derives from a study of T-cell reconstitution after alpha-beta-depleted transplantation in children. Study-level points and caveats: The main origin of T-cell counts and diversity one year after transplant was newly produced T cells.

The CDR3 is made up of 17 amino acids. Trimming removed 7 bases from V and 0 bases from J, with 19 bases in between. Germline V gene lookup returns CDR1 SQVTM and CDR2 ANQGSEA. Unique molecular identifiers were incorporated into the prepared TCRbeta library. TCRdb reprocessed the PCR reads via MiXCR and lists one record per CDR3 protein. The profile shows 700,000 to 850,000 distinct CDR3 sequences, under 20% of them singletons. In regard to this clonotype: Its specificity is not known.

The sequence was collected from a male patient aged 5 to 17 who had a stem cell transplant for acute lymphoblastic leukemia, so the T cells may come from the graft donor. Sequenced here: PBMCs, mostly from graft donor cells, sampled 360 days after TCRalphabeta/CD19-depleted stem cell transplant. The chain uses TRBV29-1 and TRBJ2-6; D uncertain. The CDR3 loop is CSASGPAHNSGANVLTF. In nucleotides, the CDR3 is TGCAGCGCGTCCGGGCCAGCCCATAACTCTGGGGCCAACGTCCTGACTTTC.